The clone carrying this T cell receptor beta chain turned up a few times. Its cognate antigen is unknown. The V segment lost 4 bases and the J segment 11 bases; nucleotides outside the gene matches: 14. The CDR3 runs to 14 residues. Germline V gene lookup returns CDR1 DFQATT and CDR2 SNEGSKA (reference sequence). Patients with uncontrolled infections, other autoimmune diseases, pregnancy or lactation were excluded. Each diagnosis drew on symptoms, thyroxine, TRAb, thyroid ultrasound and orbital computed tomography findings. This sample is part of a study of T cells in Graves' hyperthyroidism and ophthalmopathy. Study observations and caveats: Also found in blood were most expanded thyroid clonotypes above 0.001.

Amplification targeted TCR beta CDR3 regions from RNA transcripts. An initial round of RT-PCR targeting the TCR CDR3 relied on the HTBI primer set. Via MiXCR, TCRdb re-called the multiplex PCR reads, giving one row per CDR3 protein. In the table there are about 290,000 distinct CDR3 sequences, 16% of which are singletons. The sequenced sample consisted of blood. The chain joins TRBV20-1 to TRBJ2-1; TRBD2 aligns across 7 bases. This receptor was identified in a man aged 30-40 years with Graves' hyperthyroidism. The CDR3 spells CSAKTASGVIKQFF. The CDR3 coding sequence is TGCAGTGCTAAGACGGCTAGCGGCGTCATTAAGCAGTTCTTC.